This T cell receptor (beta chain) was identified during a study of cytomegalovirus exposure and HLA in healthy donors. Overall study results and limits: Sequencing likely caused a cluster of highly shared sequence variants.

CDR3 length: 12 residues. The V segment lost 3 bases and the J segment 10 bases; nucleotides outside the gene matches: 5. The germline CDR1 and CDR2 sequences are SGHRS and YFSETQ. As for this clone: Its antigen is unidentified.

Primers: 60 Vbeta forward and 13 Jbeta reverse. In the original analysis: Approximately 11 million of the 80 million or so unique TCR beta chains counted in a later analysis were shared. Clones were sequenced by immunoSEQ multiplex PCR, and TCRdb holds only the in-frame ones, with some missing. Clonal size and the V and J genes are those of that table, whereas D and trimming came from the DNA. The sample has under 200,000 clones, around 84% seen once. This TCR derives from a woman in her thirties or forties in good health and CMV-seronegative. Material for sequencing was PBMCs. V and J are TRBV5-1 and TRBJ2-3, with 7 bases matching TRBD2. The CDR3 bases are TGCGCCAGCAGCTACACTAGCGAAGCGCAGTATTTT. It yields the protein CASSYTSEAQYF.